This T cell receptor beta chain was sequenced during a study of a mutant IDH1 vaccine in newly diagnosed glioma. Study-level information: Most patients had received both radiotherapy and temozolomide, the prior options being radiotherapy, temozolomide, or both.

Time point denoted: baseline, week 1 (first vaccination visit). Treatment specified: pre-vaccination baseline after standard-of-care therapy. TCRdb's table, derived via immunoSEQ multiplex PCR, lists solely in-frame clones and lacks some. The data show 30,000 or so clones, around 79% seen once. Germline V lookup: CDR1 LGHNA, CDR2 YSLEER. The V gene end was trimmed by 2 bases and the J gene end by 6 bases; junction bases not matched to a gene: 11. This CDR3 has 16 residues. Source: PBMCs, taken from a glioma patient treated with radiotherapy, temozolomide or both. The clonotype comes from a man aged 25 to 45 with glioma. V usage is TRBV4-3 and J usage is TRBJ2-7; 9 bases match TRBD1. This chain's CDR3 is CASSQTTGGASGEQYF. DNA of the CDR3: TGCGCCAGCAGCCAAACTACAGGGGGCGCTTCGGGCGAGCAGTACTTC.